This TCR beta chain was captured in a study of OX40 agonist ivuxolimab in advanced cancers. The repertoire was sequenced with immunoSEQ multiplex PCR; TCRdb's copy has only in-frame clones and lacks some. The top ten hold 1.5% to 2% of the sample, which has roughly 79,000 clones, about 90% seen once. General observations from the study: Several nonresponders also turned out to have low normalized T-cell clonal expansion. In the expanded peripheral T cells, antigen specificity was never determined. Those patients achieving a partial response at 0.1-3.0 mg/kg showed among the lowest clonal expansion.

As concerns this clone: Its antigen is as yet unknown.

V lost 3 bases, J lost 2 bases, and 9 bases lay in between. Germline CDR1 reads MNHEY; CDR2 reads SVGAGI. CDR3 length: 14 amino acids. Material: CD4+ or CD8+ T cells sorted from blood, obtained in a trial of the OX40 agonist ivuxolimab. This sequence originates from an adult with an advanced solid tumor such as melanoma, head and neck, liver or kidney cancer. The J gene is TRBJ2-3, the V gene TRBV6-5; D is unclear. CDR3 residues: CASSYRSHTDTQYF. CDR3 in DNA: TGTGCCAGCAGTTATCGCTCCCACACAGATACGCAGTATTTT.